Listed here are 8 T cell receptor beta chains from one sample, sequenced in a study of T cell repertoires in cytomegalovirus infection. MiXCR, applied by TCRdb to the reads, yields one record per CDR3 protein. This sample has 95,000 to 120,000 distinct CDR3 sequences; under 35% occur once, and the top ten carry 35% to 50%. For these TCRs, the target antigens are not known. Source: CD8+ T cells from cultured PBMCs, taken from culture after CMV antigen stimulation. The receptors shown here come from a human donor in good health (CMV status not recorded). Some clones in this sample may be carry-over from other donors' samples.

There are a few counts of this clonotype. The CDR3: CASRERTDEQYF. DNA for the CDR3: TGTGCCAGCAGGGAAAGGACAGACGAGCAGTACTTC. The chain recombines TRBV2 with TRBJ2-7; a weak D match, TRBD1 (6 bases). The V and J ends lost 6 bases and 5 bases respectively, with 11 bases between them. The CDR3 contains 12 residues. CDR1 is SNHLY, CDR2 FYNNEI, per germline.

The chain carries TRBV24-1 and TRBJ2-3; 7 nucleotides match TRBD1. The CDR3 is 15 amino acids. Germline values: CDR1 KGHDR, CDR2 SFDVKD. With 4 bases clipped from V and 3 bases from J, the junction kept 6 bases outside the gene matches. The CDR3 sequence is CATSEGTAQTDTQYF. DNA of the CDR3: TGTGCCACCAGTGAGGGGACAGCCCAAACAGATACGCAGTATTTT.

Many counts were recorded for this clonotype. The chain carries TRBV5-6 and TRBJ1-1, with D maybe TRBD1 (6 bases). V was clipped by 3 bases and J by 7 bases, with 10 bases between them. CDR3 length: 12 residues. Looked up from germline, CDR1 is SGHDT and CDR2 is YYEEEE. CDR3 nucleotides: TGTGCCAGCAGCTATTCAGGGGTTGAAGCTTTCTTT. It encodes CASSYSGVEAFF.

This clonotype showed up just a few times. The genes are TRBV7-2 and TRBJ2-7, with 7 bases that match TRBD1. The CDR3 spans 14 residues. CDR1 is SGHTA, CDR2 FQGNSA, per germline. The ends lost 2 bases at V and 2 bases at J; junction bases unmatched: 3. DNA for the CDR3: TGTGCCAGCAGCTTACCGGGACAGACCTACGAGCAGTACTTC. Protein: CASSLPGQTYEQYF.

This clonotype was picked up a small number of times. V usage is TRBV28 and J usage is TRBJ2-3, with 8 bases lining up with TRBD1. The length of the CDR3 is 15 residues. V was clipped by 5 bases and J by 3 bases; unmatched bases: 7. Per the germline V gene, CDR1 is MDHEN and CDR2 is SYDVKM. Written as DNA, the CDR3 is TGTGCCAGCAGTCCCTGGACAGGGTTTACAGATACGCAGTATTTT. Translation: CASSPWTGFTDTQYF.

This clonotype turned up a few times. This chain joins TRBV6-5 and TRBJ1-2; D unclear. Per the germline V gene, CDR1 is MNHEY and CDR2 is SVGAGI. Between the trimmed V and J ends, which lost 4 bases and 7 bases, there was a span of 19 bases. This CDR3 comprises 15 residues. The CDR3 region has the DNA TGTGCCAGCAGTTCGCAATCCTCCGGAGTACGTGGCTACACCTTC. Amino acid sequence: CASSSQSSGVRGYTF.

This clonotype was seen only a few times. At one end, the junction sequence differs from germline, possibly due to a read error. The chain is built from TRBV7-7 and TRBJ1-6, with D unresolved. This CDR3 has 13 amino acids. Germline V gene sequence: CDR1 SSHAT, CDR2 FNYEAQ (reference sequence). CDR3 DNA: TGTGCTAGCAGCTTAGATAATGGATCACCCCTCCACTTT. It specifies CASSLDNGSPLHF.

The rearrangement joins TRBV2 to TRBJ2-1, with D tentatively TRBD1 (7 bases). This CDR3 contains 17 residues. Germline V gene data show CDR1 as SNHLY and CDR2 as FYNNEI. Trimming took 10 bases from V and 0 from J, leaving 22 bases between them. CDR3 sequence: CATGQDNWRGSYNEQFF. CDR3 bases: TGTGCCACCGGACAGGACAACTGGCGGGGCTCCTACAATGAGCAGTTCTTC.